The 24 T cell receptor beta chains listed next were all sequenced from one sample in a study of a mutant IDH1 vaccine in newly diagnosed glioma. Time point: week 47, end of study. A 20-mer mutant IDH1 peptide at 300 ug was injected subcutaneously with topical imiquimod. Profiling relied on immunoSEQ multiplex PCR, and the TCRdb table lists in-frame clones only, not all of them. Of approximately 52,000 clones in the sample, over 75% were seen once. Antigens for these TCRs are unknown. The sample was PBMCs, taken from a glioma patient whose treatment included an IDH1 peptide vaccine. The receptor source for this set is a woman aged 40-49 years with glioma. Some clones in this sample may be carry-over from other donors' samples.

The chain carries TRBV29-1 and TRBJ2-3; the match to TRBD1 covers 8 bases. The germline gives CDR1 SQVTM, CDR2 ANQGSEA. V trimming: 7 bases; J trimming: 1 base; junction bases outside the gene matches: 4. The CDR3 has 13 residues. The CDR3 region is CSGQGLGTDTQYF. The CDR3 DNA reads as TGCAGCGGACAGGGGTTGGGCACAGATACGCAGTATTTT.

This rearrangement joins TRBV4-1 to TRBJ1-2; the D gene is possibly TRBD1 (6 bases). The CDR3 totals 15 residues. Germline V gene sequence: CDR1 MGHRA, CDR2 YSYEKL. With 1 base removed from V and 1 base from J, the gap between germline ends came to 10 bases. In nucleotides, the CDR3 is TGCGCCAGCAGCCAAGCCGGGACACTTAACTATGGCTACACCTTC. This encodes CASSQAGTLNYGYTF.

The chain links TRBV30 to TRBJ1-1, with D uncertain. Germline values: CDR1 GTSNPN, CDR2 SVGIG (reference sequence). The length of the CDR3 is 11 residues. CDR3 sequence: CGFGGNTEAFF. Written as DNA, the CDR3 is TGTGGCTTCGGAGGGAACACTGAAGCTTTCTTT.

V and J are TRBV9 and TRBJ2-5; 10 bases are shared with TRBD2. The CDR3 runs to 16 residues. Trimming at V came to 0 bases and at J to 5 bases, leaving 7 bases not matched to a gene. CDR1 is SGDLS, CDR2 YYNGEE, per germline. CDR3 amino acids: CASSVVGSGGRETQYF. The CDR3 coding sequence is TGTGCCAGCAGCGTAGTTGGTAGCGGGGGGCGGGAGACCCAGTACTTC. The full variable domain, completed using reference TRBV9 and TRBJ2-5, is DSGVTQTPKHLITATGQRVTLRCSPRSGDLSVYWYQQSLDQGLQFLIQYYNGEERAKGNILERFSAQQFPDLHSELNLSSLELGDSALYFCASSVVGSGGRETQYFGPGTRLLVL.

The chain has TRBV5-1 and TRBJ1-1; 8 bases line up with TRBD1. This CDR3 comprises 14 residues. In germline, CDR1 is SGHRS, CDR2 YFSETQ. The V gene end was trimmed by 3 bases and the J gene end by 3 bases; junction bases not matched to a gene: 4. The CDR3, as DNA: TGCGCCAGCAGCTCGACAGGGGCGGACACTGAAGCTTTCTTT. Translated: CASSSTGADTEAFF.

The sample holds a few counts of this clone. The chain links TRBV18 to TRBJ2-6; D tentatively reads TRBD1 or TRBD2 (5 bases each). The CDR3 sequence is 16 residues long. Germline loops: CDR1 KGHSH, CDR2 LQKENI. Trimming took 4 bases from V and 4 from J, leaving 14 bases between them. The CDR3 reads CASSLGPPAGANVLTF. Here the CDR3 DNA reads TGTGCCAGCTCACTGGGACCGCCCGCGGGGGCCAACGTCCTGACTTTC.

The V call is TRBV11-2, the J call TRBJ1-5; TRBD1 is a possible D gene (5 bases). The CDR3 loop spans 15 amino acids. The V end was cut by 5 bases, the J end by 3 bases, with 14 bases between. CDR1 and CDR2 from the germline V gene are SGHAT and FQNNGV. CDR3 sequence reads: CASSPRGGDNQPQHF. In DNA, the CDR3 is TGTGCCAGCAGCCCCCGCGGGGGAGACAATCAGCCCCAGCATTTT.

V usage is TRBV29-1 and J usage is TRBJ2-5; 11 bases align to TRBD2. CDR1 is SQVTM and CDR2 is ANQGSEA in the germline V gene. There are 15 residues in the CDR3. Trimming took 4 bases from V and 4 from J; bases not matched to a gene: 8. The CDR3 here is CSVAKGTSGRETQYF. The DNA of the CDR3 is TGCAGCGTTGCAAAAGGGACTAGCGGTCGAGAGACCCAGTACTTC. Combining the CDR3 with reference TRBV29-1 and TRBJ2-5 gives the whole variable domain SAVISQKPSRDICQRGTSLTIQCQVDSQVTMMFWYRQQPGQSLTLIATANQGSEATYESGFVIDKFPISRPNLTFSTLTVSNMSPEDSSIYLCSVAKGTSGRETQYFGPGTRLLVL.

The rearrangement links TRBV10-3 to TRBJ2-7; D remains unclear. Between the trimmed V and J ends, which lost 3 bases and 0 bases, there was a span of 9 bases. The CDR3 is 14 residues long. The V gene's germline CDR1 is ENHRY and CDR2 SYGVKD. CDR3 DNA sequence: TGTGCCATCAGTGACCGGTCTAACTCCTACGAGCAGTACTTC. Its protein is CAISDRSNSYEQYF.

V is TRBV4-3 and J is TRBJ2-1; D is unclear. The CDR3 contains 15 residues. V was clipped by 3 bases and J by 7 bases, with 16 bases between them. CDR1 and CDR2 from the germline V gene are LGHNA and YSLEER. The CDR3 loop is CASSHVGKSRNEQFF. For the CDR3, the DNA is TGCGCCAGCAGCCATGTAGGAAAGAGCCGAAATGAGCAGTTCTTC.

For the CDR3, the DNA is TGTGCCAGCTATCACCAGGACAGGGATGGCTACACCTTC. Its translation is CASYHQDRDGYTF. This sequence joins TRBV6-5 and TRBJ1-2, with TRBD1 identical over 8 bases. CDR1 is MNHEY, CDR2 SVGAGI, per germline. This CDR3 region has 13 residues. With 8 bases clipped from V and 6 bases from J, the junction kept 8 bases outside the gene matches.

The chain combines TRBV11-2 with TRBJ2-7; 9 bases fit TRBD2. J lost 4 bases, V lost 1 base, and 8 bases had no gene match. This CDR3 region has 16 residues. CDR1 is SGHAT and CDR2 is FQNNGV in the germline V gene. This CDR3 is CASSLASLAGLYEQYF. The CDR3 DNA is TGTGCCAGCAGCTTAGCTTCGCTAGCGGGGCTTTACGAGCAGTACTTC. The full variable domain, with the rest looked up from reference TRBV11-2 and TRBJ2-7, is EAGVAQSPRYKIIEKRQSVAFWCNPISGHATLYWYQQILGQGPKLLIQFQNNGVVDDSQLPKDRFSAERLKGVDSTLKIQPAKLEDSAVYLCASSLASLAGLYEQYFGPGTRLTVT.

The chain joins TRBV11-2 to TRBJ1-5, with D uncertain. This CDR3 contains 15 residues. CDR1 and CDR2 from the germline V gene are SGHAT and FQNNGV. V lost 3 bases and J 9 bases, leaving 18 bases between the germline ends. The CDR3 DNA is TGTGCCAGCAGCTTTCAGTCATCGGGAGTTTGGCCCCAGCATTTT. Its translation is CASSFQSSGVWPQHF.

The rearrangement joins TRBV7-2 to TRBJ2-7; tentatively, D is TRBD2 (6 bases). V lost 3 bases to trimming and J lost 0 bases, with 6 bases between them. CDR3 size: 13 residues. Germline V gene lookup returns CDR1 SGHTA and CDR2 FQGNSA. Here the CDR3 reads CASSFGSSYEQYF. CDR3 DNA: TGTGCCAGCAGCTTCGGGAGCTCCTACGAGCAGTACTTC.

The CDR3 DNA follows: TGTGCCAGCAGGCTACAGGGAATGAACACTGAAGCTTTCTTT. Its protein is CASRLQGMNTEAFF. This chain connects TRBV2 to TRBJ1-1; D might be TRBD1 (6 bases). Germline CDR1 reads SNHLY; CDR2 reads FYNNEI. The length of the CDR3 is 14 residues. V was shortened by 6 bases and J by 0 bases, with 11 bases between the two germline ends.

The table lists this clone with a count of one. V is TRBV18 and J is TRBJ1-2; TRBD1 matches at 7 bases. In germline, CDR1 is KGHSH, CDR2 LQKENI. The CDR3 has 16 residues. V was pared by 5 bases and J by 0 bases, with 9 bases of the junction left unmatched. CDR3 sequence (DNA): TGTGCCAGCTCATCAGACGGGACAGTAGCTAACTATGGCTACACCTTC. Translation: CASSSDGTVANYGYTF. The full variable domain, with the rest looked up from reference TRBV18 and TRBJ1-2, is NAGVMQNPRHLVRRRGQEARLRCSPMKGHSHVYWYRQLPEEGLKFMVYLQKENIIDESGMPKERFSAEFPKEGPSILRIQQVVRGDSAAYFCASSSDGTVANYGYTFGSGTRLTVV.

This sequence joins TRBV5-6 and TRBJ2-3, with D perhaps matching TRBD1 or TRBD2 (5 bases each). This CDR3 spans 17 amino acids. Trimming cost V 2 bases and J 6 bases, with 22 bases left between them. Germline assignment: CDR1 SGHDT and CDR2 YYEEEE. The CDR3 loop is CASSFKRTQLGADTQYF. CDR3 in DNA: TGTGCCAGCAGCTTCAAGCGGACACAACTTGGGGCGGATACGCAGTATTTT.

The CDR3 here is CASSLVGQRNEKLFF. Written as DNA, the CDR3 is TGTGCCAGCAGCTTAGTGGGACAGCGTAATGAAAAACTGTTTTTT. The V gene is TRBV7-9, the J gene TRBJ1-4; TRBD1 matches at 7 bases. In germline, CDR1 is SEHNR, CDR2 FQNEAQ (reference sequence). This CDR3 contains 15 residues. Germline trimming cut 1 base from V and 4 bases from J; bases unmatched to any gene: 3.

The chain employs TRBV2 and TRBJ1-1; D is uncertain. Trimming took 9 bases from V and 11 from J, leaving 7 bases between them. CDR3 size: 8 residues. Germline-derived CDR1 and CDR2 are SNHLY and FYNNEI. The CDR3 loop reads CASGGAFF. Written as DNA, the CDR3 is TGTGCCAGTGGAGGGGCTTTCTTT.

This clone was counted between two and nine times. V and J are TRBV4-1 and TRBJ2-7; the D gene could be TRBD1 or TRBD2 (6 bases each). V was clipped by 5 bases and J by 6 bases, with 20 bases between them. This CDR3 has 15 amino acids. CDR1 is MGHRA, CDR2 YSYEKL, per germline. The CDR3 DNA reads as TGCGCCAGCAGCTTCTCGGGGGCCACAGGGATCGAGCAGTACTTC. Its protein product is CASSFSGATGIEQYF.

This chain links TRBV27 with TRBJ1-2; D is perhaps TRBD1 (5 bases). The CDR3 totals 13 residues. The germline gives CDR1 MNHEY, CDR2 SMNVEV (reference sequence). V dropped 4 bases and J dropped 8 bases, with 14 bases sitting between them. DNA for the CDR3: TGTGCCAGCAGTTCAACCGACAGCCGAGGCTACACCTTC. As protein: CASSSTDSRGYTF.

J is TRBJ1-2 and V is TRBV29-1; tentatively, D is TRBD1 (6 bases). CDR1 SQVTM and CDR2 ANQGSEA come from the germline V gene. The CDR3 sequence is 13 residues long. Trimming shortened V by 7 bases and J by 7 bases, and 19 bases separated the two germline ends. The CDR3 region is CSASSYREAGYTF. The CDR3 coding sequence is TGCAGCGCTTCAAGTTACAGGGAGGCTGGCTACACCTTC.

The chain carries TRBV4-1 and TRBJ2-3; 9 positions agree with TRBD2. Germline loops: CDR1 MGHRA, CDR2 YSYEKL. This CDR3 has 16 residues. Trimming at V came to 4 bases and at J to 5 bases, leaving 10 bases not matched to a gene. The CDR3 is CASSPVLGLAVDTQYF. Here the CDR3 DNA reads TGCGCCAGCAGCCCCGTGTTGGGACTAGCTGTAGATACGCAGTATTTT.

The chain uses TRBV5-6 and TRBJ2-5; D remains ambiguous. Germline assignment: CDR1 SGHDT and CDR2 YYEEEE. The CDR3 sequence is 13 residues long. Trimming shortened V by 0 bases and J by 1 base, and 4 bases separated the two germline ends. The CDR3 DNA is TGTGCCAGCAGCTTGGAGTTCCAAGAGACCCAGTACTTC. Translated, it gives CASSLEFQETQYF.